This T cell receptor (beta chain) derives from a study of CD8 T cells in ankylosing spondylitis. General observations from the study: Within ankylosing spondylitis blood, a TCR beta motif made up of eight or nine highly homologous variants appeared to be characteristic.

MiXCR was run by TCRdb on the 5' RACE reads, yielding one entry per CDR3 protein. This sample carries a few hundred thousand distinct CDR3 sequences, around 20% of them seen once, and the ten largest clones take approximately 16%. Germline-derived CDR1 and CDR2 are ENHRY and SYGVKD. Trimming removed 6 bases from V and 2 bases from J, with 22 bases in between. The CDR3 totals 18 residues. Notes on this clonotype: The antigen is undetermined.

The chain is built from TRBV10-3 and TRBJ2-2; TRBD2 might be the D (6 bases). This TCR was sampled from a male donor with ankylosing spondylitis. Sequences were obtained from blood, either unsorted or a sorted T cell fraction (not recorded which). CDR3 coding DNA: TGTGCCATCAGCTCGGCGGGGTATTTAGCGGCCAACACCGGGGAGCTGTTTTTT. Translation: CAISSAGYLAANTGELFF.